This T cell receptor (beta chain) was documented in a study of cytomegalovirus exposure and HLA in healthy donors. Study-wide context: Both the 100 to 150 validation repertoires and the 666 first-cohort repertoires used the same platform, as reported by a later analysis.

The donors were members of the validation cohort comprising over 90 subjects, separate from the approximately 670-subject first cohort. Regarding the study as a whole: A list of roughly 160 TCR beta chains associated with cytomegalovirus was given. The finding came from a later analysis; first-cohort TCR clusters tended to co-occur in the 130 or so validation repertoires.

Note on this clone: Its antigen is not identified.

Generated by immunoSEQ multiplex PCR, the TCRdb table keeps only in-frame clones and is missing some. This table has about 220,000 clones, 85% to 95% appearing once. This CDR3 region has 13 residues. V lost 4 bases and J lost 3, with 7 bases in between. Germline V lookup: CDR1 SGHRS, CDR2 YFSETQ. The specimen was PBMCs. This chain uses TRBV5-1 with TRBJ2-2; no definite D call. The TCR comes from a woman younger than 30 in good health and CMV-seronegative. This CDR3 reads CASSPGDTGELFF. CDR3 nucleotides: TGCGCCAGCAGCCCTGGAGACACCGGGGAGCTGTTTTTT.